A single sample gave rise to the 30 T cell receptor beta chains below, sequenced in a study of T cell changes during pregnancy in multiple sclerosis. Libraries were prepared by immunoSEQ multiplex PCR; TCRdb keeps only in-frame clonotypes and omits some of them. The table shows tens of thousands of clones, with approximately 92% occurring only once. The sequencing used peripheral blood, collected in the third trimester of pregnancy. All receptors come from a female donor in good health, enrolled as a control in a pregnancy study.

This chain joins TRBV7-8 and TRBJ1-2, with TRBD1 as a possible D gene (5 bases). Germline CDR1 reads SGHVS; CDR2 reads FQNEAQ. V was trimmed by 0 bases and J by 0 bases, leaving 17 bases between them. The CDR3 has 18 residues. CDR3 protein: CASSLAGARGPSNYGYTF. For the CDR3, the DNA is TGTGCCAGCAGCTTAGCAGGGGCGCGGGGACCCTCTAACTATGGCTACACCTTC. The whole variable domain, filled in from reference TRBV7-8 and TRBJ1-2, reads GAGVSQSPRYKVAKRGQDVALRCDPISGHVSLFWYQQALGQGPEFLTYFQNEAQLDKSGLPSDRFFAERPEGSVSTLKIQRTQQEDSAVYLCASSLAGARGPSNYGYTFGSGTRLTVV.

A single count supports this clone. V usage is TRBV18 and J usage is TRBJ1-1, with D unresolved. Germline V gene lookup returns CDR1 KGHSH and CDR2 LQKENI. Trimming shortened V by 2 bases and J by 2 bases, and 9 bases separated the two germline ends. The CDR3 extends over 14 amino acids. In DNA, the CDR3 is TGTGCCAGCTCACCAGGGTTAGCCAACACTGAAGCTTTCTTT. Its translation: CASSPGLANTEAFF.

The chain has TRBV7-9 and TRBJ2-5; TRBD2 aligns across 7 bases. This CDR3 region has 12 residues. Trimming removed 8 bases from V and 7 bases from J; junction bases left unmatched: 7. The germline V gene encodes CDR1 SEHNR and CDR2 FQNEAQ (reference sequence). The chain's CDR3 is CASGGELGTQYF. The CDR3 DNA is TGTGCCAGCGGGGGGGAGTTAGGGACCCAGTACTTC. The full variable domain, with the rest looked up from reference TRBV7-9 and TRBJ2-5, is DTGVSQNPRHKITKRGQNVTFRCDPISEHNRLYWYRQTLGQGPEFLTYFQNEAQLEKSRLLSDRFSAERPKGSFSTLEIQRTEQGDSAMYLCASGGELGTQYFGPGTRLLVL.

V and J are TRBV5-1 and TRBJ2-2; 8 nucleotides agree with TRBD2. The CDR3 runs to 18 residues. The V segment lost 0 bases and the J segment 7 bases; nucleotides outside the gene matches: 14. In germline, CDR1 is SGHRS, CDR2 YFSETQ. The CDR3, as DNA: TGCGCCAGCAGCTTGGTGGATAGCGGGGACTATACTGGCGGGGAGCTGTTTTTT. Translation: CASSLVDSGDYTGGELFF.

This clone has just one count. The V call is TRBV5-1, the J call TRBJ2-1; 8 nucleotides agree with TRBD2. This CDR3 contains 14 residues. V was pared by 5 bases and J by 3 bases, with 4 bases of the junction left unmatched. Germline CDR1 reads SGHRS; CDR2 reads YFSETQ. CDR3 in DNA: TGCGCCAGCAGGCCCAGCGGGGGCTACAATGAGCAGTTCTTC. Translation gives CASRPSGGYNEQFF.

In its sample, this clone was seen a few times. The chain links TRBV5-4 to TRBJ2-7; 10 nucleotides match TRBD1. CDR3 length: 12 residues. Looked up from germline, CDR1 is SGHNT and CDR2 is YYREEE (reference sequence). The ends lost 0 bases at V and 11 bases at J; junction bases unmatched: 2. CDR3 in amino acids: CASSLVGTGEYF. The CDR3 nucleotides read TGTGCCAGCAGCTTGGTGGGGACAGGGGAGTACTTC.

The genes are TRBV7-9 and TRBJ2-7; a weak D match, TRBD2 (5 bases). The CDR3 extends over 13 amino acids. Trimming pared 5 bases from V and 0 bases from J, leaving 8 bases between. CDR1 and CDR2 from the germline V gene are SEHNR and FQNEAQ (reference sequence). The CDR3 DNA is TGTGCCAGCAGCCCTACTAGCTCCTACGAGCAGTACTTC. Translating gives CASSPTSSYEQYF.

The CDR3 protein is CASREPGGRELFF. CDR3 sequence (DNA): TGTGCCAGCAGGGAACCAGGGGGCAGGGAGCTGTTTTTT. The rearrangement joins TRBV6-5 to TRBJ2-2, with 8 bases aligning to TRBD1. Unmatched junction bases numbered 6, after V lost 6 bases and J lost 9 bases. Germline V gene lookup returns CDR1 MNHEY and CDR2 SVGAGI. This CDR3 region has 13 residues.

V gene TRBV28 combines with J gene TRBJ2-5; 11 nucleotides match TRBD2. Losses at the gene ends were 5 bases for V and 4 bases for J; bases not matched to a gene: 18. CDR3 length equals 19 residues. Germline V gene data show CDR1 as MDHEN and CDR2 as SYDVKM. CDR3 region: CASSERALLAGGFGETQYF. CDR3 bases: TGTGCCAGCAGTGAGCGGGCCCTTTTAGCGGGAGGGTTTGGAGAGACCCAGTACTTC. The whole variable domain, filled in from reference TRBV28 and TRBJ2-5, reads DVKVTQSSRYLVKRTGEKVFLECVQDMDHENMFWYRQDPGLGLRLIYFSYDVKMKEKGDIPEGYSVSREKKERFSLILESASTNQTSMYLCASSERALLAGGFGETQYFGPGTRLLVL.

V usage is TRBV9 and J usage is TRBJ1-1, with 7 bases identical to TRBD1. The CDR3 has 14 residues. J was trimmed by 10 bases and V by 3 bases; bases with no gene match: 12. Germline CDR1 and CDR2: SGDLS and YYNGEE. CDR3 protein: CASSGQGSYPLAFF. CDR3 sequence (DNA): TGTGCCAGCAGCGGACAGGGCTCGTATCCCCTAGCTTTCTTT.

This chain joins TRBV27 and TRBJ2-5; 7 bases align to TRBD2. CDR3 size: 16 residues. From germline, CDR1 is MNHEY and CDR2 SMNVEV (reference sequence). V lost 6 bases and J lost 2; bases outside the gene matches: 12. In nucleotides, the CDR3 is TGTGCCAGCAGCCCCACGGCCAGCGGGGAACAAGAGACCCAGTACTTC. Its translation is CASSPTASGEQETQYF.

The chain uses TRBV30 and TRBJ1-5; no clear D. The germline V gene encodes CDR1 GTSNPN and CDR2 SVGIG (reference sequence). The CDR3 is 15 amino acids. The germline V and J ends were trimmed by 4 bases and 3 bases, with 16 bases remaining between them. The CDR3 is CAWKGPGANNQPQHF. The CDR3 DNA follows: TGTGCCTGGAAAGGACCGGGAGCTAACAATCAGCCCCAGCATTTT.

The rearrangement uses TRBV6-1 and TRBJ1-2; 8 bases fit TRBD1. Per the germline V gene, CDR1 is MNHNS and CDR2 is SASEGT. V lost 6 bases and J lost 4; bases outside the gene matches: 10. The CDR3 sequence is 15 residues long. DNA of the CDR3: TGTGCCAGCAGCCATGACAGGGGCGGTAGCTATGGCTACACCTTC. It encodes CASSHDRGGSYGYTF.

The rearrangement uses TRBV5-1 and TRBJ2-7, with 8 bases fitting TRBD1. V shed 4 bases, J shed 3 bases, and the junction held 9 bases outside the gene matches. There are 15 residues in the CDR3. Germline V gene sequence: CDR1 SGHRS, CDR2 YFSETQ. The CDR3 nucleotides read TGCGCCAGCAGCGTTTCCCCCGGGACAGGCTACGAGCAGTACTTC. Translated: CASSVSPGTGYEQYF.

This rearrangement joins TRBV7-9 to TRBJ2-2; 11 nucleotides line up with TRBD2. J was trimmed by 2 bases and V by 5 bases; bases with no gene match: 7. Germline V gene data show CDR1 as SEHNR and CDR2 as FQNEAQ (reference sequence). The CDR3 runs to 17 residues. DNA of the CDR3: TGTGCCAGCAGCCCTAGGACTAGCGGGCTAAACACCGGGGAGCTGTTTTTT. Amino acids: CASSPRTSGLNTGELFF.

The rearrangement uses TRBV11-1 and TRBJ2-1; 8 bases match TRBD1. From germline, CDR1 is SGHAT and CDR2 FQDESV (reference sequence). J lost 3 bases, V lost 1 base, and 5 bases had no gene match. CDR3 length: 16 residues. CDR3 bases: TGTGCCAGCAGCTTAGACACAGGGGGGATCTACAATGAGCAGTTCTTC. This sequence encodes CASSLDTGGIYNEQFF.

The rearrangement joins TRBV5-8 to TRBJ1-1; D perhaps matches TRBD1 (5 bases). The CDR3 covers 14 residues. Germline CDR1 is SGHTS and CDR2 is YDEGEE. Trimming took 1 base from V and 1 from J, leaving 8 bases between them. CDR3 DNA: TGTGCCAGCAGCTTGAGGGGTACGAACACTGAAGCTTTCTTT. This codes for CASSLRGTNTEAFF.

The J gene is TRBJ2-2, the V gene TRBV5-1; possibly TRBD2 for D (5 bases). The V and J ends lost 0 bases and 2 bases respectively, with 8 bases between them. The CDR3 is made up of 15 amino acids. Germline V gene sequence: CDR1 SGHRS, CDR2 YFSETQ. The CDR3 region is CASSLGETNTGELFF. The CDR3 region has the DNA TGCGCCAGCAGCTTGGGGGAGACAAACACCGGGGAGCTGTTTTTT.

The rearrangement links TRBV5-4 to TRBJ2-3, with 9 bases that match TRBD2. V lost 1 base and J lost 4; bases outside the gene matches: 7. This CDR3 is built from 16 residues. Germline V gene lookup returns CDR1 SGHNT and CDR2 YYREEE (reference sequence). The CDR3 DNA sequence: TGTGCCAGCAGCTTGAGAGCGGGAGGAAGTGCAGATACGCAGTATTTT. It codes for CASSLRAGGSADTQYF.

This clone was observed once. This sequence joins TRBV19 and TRBJ2-1; D unclear. Germline CDR1 and CDR2: LNHDA and SQIVND (reference sequence). Trimming left V 4 bases short and J 0 bases short, with 10 bases between. This CDR3 has 15 amino acids. The CDR3 DNA reads TGTGCCAGTAGTAGCTCGGCAGGCTCCTACAATGAGCAGTTCTTC. Its protein is CASSSSAGSYNEQFF.

This clone occurred once. The chain recombines TRBV18 with TRBJ1-1; 7 positions agree with TRBD1. V shed 3 bases and J 3 bases; nucleotides not matched to a gene: 1. Per germline, CDR1 KGHSH and CDR2 LQKENI. This CDR3 contains 13 residues. The CDR3 sequence is CASSPGQDTEAFF. The CDR3 region has the DNA TGTGCCAGCTCACCTGGACAGGACACTGAAGCTTTCTTT.

The chain is built from TRBV18 and TRBJ2-3, with D unresolved. Germline V gene data show CDR1 as KGHSH and CDR2 as LQKENI. The germline V and J ends were trimmed by 3 bases and 6 bases, with 10 bases remaining between them. The CDR3 has 13 residues. CDR3 protein: CASSPTVSDTQYF. CDR3 nucleotides: TGTGCCAGCTCACCGACTGTCTCGGATACGCAGTATTTT.

This chain connects TRBV11-2 to TRBJ2-1; no reliable D call. Germline-derived CDR1 and CDR2 are SGHAT and FQNNGV. Trimming pared 7 bases from V and 0 bases from J, leaving 7 bases between. There are 13 residues in the CDR3. This CDR3 is CASTTSSYNEQFF. In DNA form, the CDR3 reads TGTGCCAGCACCACCAGCTCCTACAATGAGCAGTTCTTC.

The chain combines TRBV10-3 with TRBJ1-4, with 7 bases that match TRBD1. The germline gives CDR1 ENHRY, CDR2 SYGVKD. This CDR3 region has 14 residues. V shed 7 bases and J 7 bases; nucleotides not matched to a gene: 9. CDR3 in DNA: TGTGCCATCAACTCACAGGGGCTCGCTGAAAAACTGTTTTTT. It translates to CAINSQGLAEKLFF.

V is TRBV2 and J is TRBJ2-5; the D gene is possibly TRBD2 (7 bases). V lost 8 bases and J lost 7, with 23 bases in between. This CDR3 is 15 amino acids long. CDR1 SNHLY and CDR2 FYNNEI come from the germline V gene. The CDR3 nucleotides are TGTGCCAGCGGGGGAACGGGGGGCGCCCAGGGGACCCAGTACTTC. It specifies CASGGTGGAQGTQYF.

The chain combines TRBV7-3 with TRBJ2-3; D is perhaps TRBD2 (5 bases). Germline V CDR1 and CDR2: SGHTA, FQGTGA. This CDR3 spans 12 amino acids. V gave up 5 bases and J gave up 5 bases, with 8 bases separating them. CDR3 sequence reads: CASSRAGDTQYF. DNA for the CDR3: TGTGCCAGCAGCCGGGCGGGAGATACGCAGTATTTT. The variable domain in full, with the rest retrieved from reference TRBV7-3 and TRBJ2-3, is GAGVSQTPSNKVTEKGKYVELRCDPISGHTALYWYRQSLGQGPEFLIYFQGTGAADDSGLPNDRFFAVRPEGSVSTLKIQRTERGDSAVYLCASSRAGDTQYFGPGTRLTVL.

The chain carries TRBV2 and TRBJ1-1; TRBD1 matches 7 bases. CDR3 length: 14 residues. The germline V gene has CDR1 SNHLY and CDR2 FYNNEI. V was pared by 6 bases and J by 7 bases, with 11 bases of the junction left unmatched. The CDR3 here is CASSPQGSRGEAFF. For the CDR3, the DNA is TGTGCCAGCAGCCCACAGGGGTCGCGGGGTGAAGCTTTCTTT.

V is TRBV5-1 and J is TRBJ2-3; TRBD2 matches at 8 bases. The CDR3 sequence is 15 residues long. The germline V gene has CDR1 SGHRS and CDR2 YFSETQ. V lost 5 bases, J lost 7 bases, and 12 bases stayed unmatched. CDR3 in DNA: TGCGCCAGCAGTTTTAGCGGGGAAGGAGCGTATACGCAGTATTTT. This sequence encodes CASSFSGEGAYTQYF.

The genes are TRBV7-9 and TRBJ2-1; weak D call: TRBD2 (5 bases). The CDR3 contains 16 residues. Germline CDR1 SEHNR, CDR2 FQNEAQ (reference sequence). Trimming shortened V by 1 base and J by 3 bases, and 13 bases separated the two germline ends. Here the CDR3 reads CASSLVWSDYYNEQFF. The CDR3 nucleotides are TGTGCCAGCAGCTTAGTGTGGTCAGACTACTACAATGAGCAGTTCTTC. Based on the CDR3 plus reference TRBV7-9 and TRBJ2-1, the full variable domain is DTGVSQNPRHKITKRGQNVTFRCDPISEHNRLYWYRQTLGQGPEFLTYFQNEAQLEKSRLLSDRFSAERPKGSFSTLEIQRTEQGDSAMYLCASSLVWSDYYNEQFFGPGTRLTVL.

V is TRBV5-1 and J is TRBJ2-6; 8 bases map to TRBD2. V lost 2 bases to trimming and J lost 4 bases; unmatched junction nucleotides: 8. The CDR3 sequence is 17 residues long. Germline CDR1 SGHRS, CDR2 YFSETQ. CDR3 DNA sequence: TGCGCCAGCAGCTTAACGGGAGGGCCTGCGGGGGCCAACGTCCTGACTTTC. Translating it yields CASSLTGGPAGANVLTF.